The clone carrying this T cell receptor (beta chain) showed up just a few times. The antigen is undetermined. Lesional scalp punch biopsies and peripheral blood came from alopecia areata patients. It was cDNA, reverse transcribed from extracted RNA, that served as the sequencing template. Measured with immunoSEQ multiplex PCR; TCRdb has only the in-frame clones, and not every one. The table lists under 250,000 clones, 57% of them singletons. Trimming took off 1 base at V and 3 bases at J, with 13 bases between the two ends. This CDR3 spans 15 amino acids. Germline CDR1 and CDR2: MNHNS and SASEGT. The entry originates in a study of CD8+ T cells in alopecia areata. On the study more broadly: The duration of tofacitinib was 6 to 18 months, with 6 months off drug afterward. Study-wide results and limits: Clonality was higher in lesional than normal scalp, especially in alopecia totalis/universalis.

This material consisted of CD4+ T cells sorted from blood, taken at week 0. This TCR was sampled from a human donor with alopecia areata. V and J are TRBV6-1 and TRBJ2-7; D remains ambiguous. The CDR3 coding sequence is TGTGCCAGCAGTGAAGTCCCGGGCACCTACTACGAGCAGTACTTC. Amino acids: CASSEVPGTYYEQYF.